The 19 T cell receptor beta chains below were found in one sample sequenced in a study of shared clonotypes between healthy human individuals. Only in-frame clones appear in the TCRdb table, and some are missing; sequencing was by immunoSEQ multiplex PCR. This sample yields about 2 million clones, of which about 94% are seen a single time; around 1% belongs to the top ten. Terminally differentiated effector memory CD45RA+ cells were left out of the naive CD8 fraction, which was CD45RO-negative and positively selected for CCR7. The sequencing input was naive CD8+ T cells sorted from blood. These receptors were collected from a man between 18 and 35 years old in good health.

The chain carries TRBV19 and TRBJ2-5, with D possibly TRBD2 on 6 matching bases. The CDR3 spans 13 residues. CDR1 and CDR2 (germline): LNHDA, SQIVND (reference sequence). Between the trimmed V and J ends, which lost 6 bases and 5 bases, there was a span of 13 bases. The CDR3 spells CASSPGVGETQYF. CDR3 DNA sequence: TGTGCCAGTAGCCCGGGGGTTGGGGAGACCCAGTACTTC. The whole variable domain, filled in from reference TRBV19 and TRBJ2-5, reads DGGITQSPKYLFRKEGQNVTLSCEQNLNHDAMYWYRQDPGQGLRLIYYSQIVNDFQKGDIAEGYSVSREKKESFPLTVTSAQKNPTAFYLCASSPGVGETQYFGPGTRLLVL.

This chain uses TRBV13 with TRBJ2-7; 8 bases are a match to TRBD2. The CDR3 has 14 amino acids. Trimming took 8 bases from V and 4 from J; bases not matched to a gene: 10. CDR1 is PRHDT, CDR2 FYEKMQ, per germline (reference sequence). This CDR3 is CASRIRGGSYEQYF. CDR3 coding DNA: TGTGCCAGCCGCATACGGGGGGGGTCTTACGAGCAGTACTTC. Full variable domain (remainder filled in from reference TRBV13 and TRBJ2-7): AAGVIQSPRHLIKEKRETATLKCYPIPRHDTVYWYQQGPGQDPQFLISFYEKMQSDKGSIPDRFSAQQFSDYHSELNMSSLELGDSALYFCASRIRGGSYEQYFGPGTRLTVT.

The chain is built from TRBV19 and TRBJ2-2, with unresolved D. This CDR3 is built from 17 residues. V lost 4 bases and J 0 bases, leaving 15 bases between the germline ends. Germline lookup yields CDR1 LNHDA and CDR2 SQIVND (reference sequence). CDR3 protein: CASSTPTYYANTGELFF. The CDR3 DNA reads as TGTGCCAGTAGTACCCCCACCTACTACGCGAACACCGGGGAGCTGTTTTTT.

The V gene is TRBV29-1, the J gene TRBJ1-1, with unresolved D. Germline V gene lookup returns CDR1 SQVTM and CDR2 ANQGSEA. The CDR3 sequence is 15 residues long. Trimming stripped 1 base from V and 1 base from J, with 13 bases between. The DNA for the CDR3 is TGCAGCGTTGAAGGGTCAGAGGGAGGGAACACTGAAGCTTTCTTT. This encodes CSVEGSEGGNTEAFF. Supplemented by reference TRBV29-1 and TRBJ1-1, the full variable domain reads SAVISQKPSRDICQRGTSLTIQCQVDSQVTMMFWYRQQPGQSLTLIATANQGSEATYESGFVIDKFPISRPNLTFSTLTVSNMSPEDSSIYLCSVEGSEGGNTEAFFGQGTRLTVV.

The chain employs TRBV27 and TRBJ1-6; possible D gene TRBD1, 6 bases. The germline V gene has CDR1 MNHEY and CDR2 SMNVEV (reference sequence). CDR3 length equals 16 residues. Trimming stripped 8 bases from V and 4 bases from J, with 18 bases between. CDR3 coding DNA: TGTGCCAGCGCTCAGGGGCCTTCGGTGTATAATTCACCCCTCCACTTT. Its protein product is CASAQGPSVYNSPLHF.

The chain employs TRBV2 and TRBJ2-1; perhaps TRBD1 as D (5 bases). V was shortened by 8 bases and J by 9 bases, with 14 bases between the two germline ends. Germline CDR1 SNHLY, CDR2 FYNNEI. The CDR3 consists of 12 residues. This CDR3 is CASDQGGLEQFF. In nucleotides, the CDR3 is TGTGCCAGCGATCAGGGTGGTCTTGAGCAGTTCTTC.

The V and J genes are TRBV27 and TRBJ2-7; 11 bases align to TRBD1. The V gene end was trimmed by 5 bases and the J gene end by 1 base; junction bases not matched to a gene: 7. The CDR3 totals 16 residues. Germline CDR1 reads MNHEY; CDR2 reads SMNVEV (reference sequence). The CDR3: CASSQLGTGGSYEQYF. The CDR3 nucleotides are TGTGCCAGCAGTCAGCTCGGGACAGGGGGGTCCTACGAGCAGTACTTC.

A note on this clone: Other DNA sequences within the sample encode an identical CDR3. The rearrangement uses TRBV20-1 and TRBJ2-1; unclear D gene. V gave up 3 bases and J gave up 7 bases, with 7 bases separating them. Germline V gene sequence: CDR1 DFQATT, CDR2 SNEGSKA (reference sequence). There are 11 residues in the CDR3. The CDR3 DNA follows: TGCAGTGCTAGGGCCGGAAATGAGCAGTTCTTC. This gives the protein CSARAGNEQFF.

In this sample, this clone turned up once. The CDR3 DNA sequence: TGTGCCAGCAGCATCCACTCGAACACCGGGGAGCTGTTTTTT. It specifies CASSIHSNTGELFF. The V and J genes are TRBV9 and TRBJ2-2; no clear D gene. Between the trimmed V and J ends, which lost 4 bases and 0 bases, there was a span of 7 bases. The CDR3 contains 14 residues. Germline lookup yields CDR1 SGDLS and CDR2 YYNGEE.

The chain links TRBV7-2 to TRBJ1-6; D is unresolved. The CDR3 runs to 16 residues. Trimming shortened V by 4 bases and J by 0 bases, and 10 bases separated the two germline ends. CDR1 SGHTA and CDR2 FQGNSA come from the germline V gene. The DNA for the CDR3 is TGTGCCAGCAGCTCCGTTGTGGCCTCCTATAATTCACCCCTCCACTTT. Translation: CASSSVVASYNSPLHF.

This chain connects TRBV27 to TRBJ2-3; D is ambiguous. Trimming left V 2 bases short and J 3 bases short, with 12 bases between. CDR1 is MNHEY and CDR2 is SMNVEV in the germline V gene (reference sequence). There are 15 residues in the CDR3. The CDR3 DNA reads TGTGCCAGCAGTTTAGGGGTGTTGGGGACAGATACGCAGTATTTT. Its protein is CASSLGVLGTDTQYF.

Note on this clone: This sample includes further DNA sequences coding for the same CDR3. The chain is built from TRBV6-5 and TRBJ1-4; 7 bases fit TRBD1. Per germline, CDR1 MNHEY and CDR2 SVGAGI. This CDR3 contains 15 residues. Trimming cost V 4 bases and J 8 bases; bases outside gene matches: 10. The CDR3 reads CASSLTGNRAEKLFF. The CDR3 region has the DNA TGTGCCAGCAGTTTGACAGGGAATCGTGCCGAAAAACTGTTTTTT.

The rearrangement links TRBV5-6 to TRBJ2-5; D is perhaps TRBD1 (6 bases). There are 14 residues in the CDR3. V lost 0 bases and J lost 5, with 11 bases in between. Germline V lookup: CDR1 SGHDT, CDR2 YYEEEE. Here the CDR3 DNA reads TGTGCCAGCAGCTTGGTAGGGGGTGGGGAGACCCAGTACTTC. Its protein is CASSLVGGGETQYF.

The chain couples TRBV4-1 to TRBJ2-5; possible D gene TRBD1, 5 bases. Trimming removed 1 base at V and 4 bases at J, with 16 bases between. The CDR3 length is 16 residues. Germline-derived CDR1 and CDR2 are MGHRA and YSYEKL. CDR3: CASSQVQGREGETQYF. The CDR3 DNA reads as TGCGCCAGCAGCCAAGTGCAGGGCAGGGAAGGAGAGACCCAGTACTTC.

V and J are TRBV19 and TRBJ1-2; no reliable D call. V gave up 1 base and J gave up 5 bases, with 11 bases separating them. The germline V gene has CDR1 LNHDA and CDR2 SQIVND (reference sequence). The CDR3 is 14 amino acids. The CDR3 sequence is CASSIVPPAYGYTF. CDR3 coding DNA: TGTGCCAGTAGTATAGTGCCGCCGGCATATGGCTACACCTTC.

V and J are TRBV5-1 and TRBJ2-2; 7 positions match TRBD2. This CDR3 comprises 15 residues. CDR1 is SGHRS, CDR2 YFSETQ, per germline. V dropped 3 bases and J dropped 0; count of bases not matched to a gene: 2. In DNA, the CDR3 is TGCGCCAGCAGCTCGCTAGCGGCGAACACCGGGGAGCTGTTTTTT. This gives the protein CASSSLAANTGELFF.

In regard to this clone: Within the sample, other DNA sequences also encode this same CDR3. The V gene is TRBV7-6, the J gene TRBJ2-3; D may be TRBD1 or TRBD2 (6 bases each). Trimming took off 1 base at V and 4 bases at J, with 9 bases between the two ends. Germline values: CDR1 SGHVS, CDR2 FNYEAQ. There are 14 residues in the CDR3. CDR3 DNA: TGTGCCAGCAGCTTAGAGGGGGGCCCAGATACGCAGTATTTT. Residues: CASSLEGGPDTQYF.

V usage is TRBV6-4 and J usage is TRBJ2-2, with 7 bases aligning to TRBD2. This CDR3 is built from 15 residues. Trimming cost V 3 bases and J 3 bases; bases outside gene matches: 4. Germline V CDR1 and CDR2: MRHNA, SNTAGT. The CDR3 sequence: CASSEVGGDTGELFF. Written as DNA, the CDR3 is TGTGCCAGCAGTGAAGTGGGAGGGGACACCGGGGAGCTGTTTTTT.

The genes are TRBV2 and TRBJ2-7, with 12 bases that match TRBD2. Germline lookup yields CDR1 SNHLY and CDR2 FYNNEI. V lost 5 bases and J lost 5; bases outside the gene matches: 7. This CDR3 spans 15 amino acids. The CDR3 here is CASSSRLAGEHEQYF. In nucleotides, the CDR3 is TGTGCCAGCAGTTCCCGACTAGCGGGAGAACACGAGCAGTACTTC.